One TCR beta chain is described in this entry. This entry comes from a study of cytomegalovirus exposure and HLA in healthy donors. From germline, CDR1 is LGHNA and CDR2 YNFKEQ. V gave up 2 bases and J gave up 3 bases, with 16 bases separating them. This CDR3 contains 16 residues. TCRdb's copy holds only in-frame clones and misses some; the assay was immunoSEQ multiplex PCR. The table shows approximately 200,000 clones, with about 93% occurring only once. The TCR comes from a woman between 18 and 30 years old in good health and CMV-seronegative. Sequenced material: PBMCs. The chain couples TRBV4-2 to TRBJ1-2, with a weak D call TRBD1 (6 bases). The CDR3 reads CASSQPPGTGYYGYTF. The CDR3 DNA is TGTGCCAGCAGCCAACCGCCGGGTACAGGGTACTATGGCTACACCTTC.